The source of this T cell receptor (beta chain) is a study of blood T cell repertoires in COVID-19. Looking at the study overall: The cDNA or gDNA used as material had been derived from T cells, B-cell-depleted T cells, or PBMCs.

Per the original methods: Amplified reference gene primers provided the basis for estimating nucleated cell counts. Only in-frame clones appear in the TCRdb table, and some are missing; sequencing was by immunoSEQ multiplex PCR. V and J calls and clone size follow that table, whereas D and trimming were derived from the DNA. The table lists approximately 180,000 clones, less than 90% of them singletons. Participants came from about two dozen US areas, aged about 18 to 89 years. The study assigned cohorts using participant-reported clinical history. The CDR3 is 13 amino acids. Trimming removed 4 bases at V and 8 bases at J, with 15 bases between. Germline CDR1 reads SGHRS; CDR2 reads YFSETQ.

The material sequenced was PBMCs or T cells enriched from blood (not recorded which). The chain couples TRBV5-1 to TRBJ1-2; no reliable D call. The source is a human donor with acute COVID-19. The donor label of this sample is uncertain. This CDR3 reads CASSRTLEGGYTF. The CDR3 nucleotides are TGCGCCAGCAGCCGCACCCTGGAGGGAGGCTACACCTTC.